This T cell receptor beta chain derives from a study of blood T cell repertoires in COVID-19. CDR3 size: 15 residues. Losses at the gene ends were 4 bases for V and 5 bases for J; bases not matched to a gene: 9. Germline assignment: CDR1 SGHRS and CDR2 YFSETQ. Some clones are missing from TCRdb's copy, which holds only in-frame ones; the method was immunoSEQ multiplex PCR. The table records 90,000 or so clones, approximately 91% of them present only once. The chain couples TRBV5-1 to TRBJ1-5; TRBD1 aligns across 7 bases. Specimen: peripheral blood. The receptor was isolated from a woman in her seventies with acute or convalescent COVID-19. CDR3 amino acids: CASSVGTEHYQPQHF. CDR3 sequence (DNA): TGCGCCAGCAGCGTCGGGACAGAGCATTATCAGCCCCAGCATTTT.